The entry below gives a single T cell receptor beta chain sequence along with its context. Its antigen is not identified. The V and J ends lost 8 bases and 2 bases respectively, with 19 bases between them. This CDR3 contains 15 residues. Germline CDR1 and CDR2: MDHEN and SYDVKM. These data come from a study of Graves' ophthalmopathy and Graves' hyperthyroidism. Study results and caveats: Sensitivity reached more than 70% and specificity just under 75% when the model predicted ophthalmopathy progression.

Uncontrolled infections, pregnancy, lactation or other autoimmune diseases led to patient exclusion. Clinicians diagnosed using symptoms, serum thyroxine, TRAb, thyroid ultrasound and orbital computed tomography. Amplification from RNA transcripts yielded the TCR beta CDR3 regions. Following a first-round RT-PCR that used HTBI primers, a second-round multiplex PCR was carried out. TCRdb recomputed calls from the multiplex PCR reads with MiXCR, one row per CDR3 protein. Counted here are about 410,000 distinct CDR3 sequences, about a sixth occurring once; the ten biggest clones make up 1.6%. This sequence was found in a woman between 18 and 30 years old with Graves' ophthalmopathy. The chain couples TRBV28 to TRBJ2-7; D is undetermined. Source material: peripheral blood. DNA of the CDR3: TGTGCCAGCGTCACACCCGGCGACGGCACCTACGAGCAGTACTTC. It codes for CASVTPGDGTYEQYF.